The next 21 T cell receptor beta chains were all read from a single sample in a study of T-cell reconstitution after alpha-beta-depleted transplantation in children (dated by TCRdb to the mid-2010s). Library method: PCR. The sequencer listed for this sample is Illumina HiSeq 2500. Molecular barcoding was employed in the preparation of TCR libraries, with unique molecular identifiers being used to normalize TCRbeta repertoire quantification. Through fastp at Q25 and MiXCR, TCRdb rebuilt clones from the public reads, retaining in-frame beta chains. For every CDR3 protein sequence, its rows merge into one entry that carries the most common genes and DNA. Within this sample are a few hundred thousand distinct CDR3 sequences, with approximately 10% of them counted one time only. Approximately 6.6% of the sample goes to the ten largest clones. The specimen was PBMCs from the stem cell graft donor, collected from the stem cell graft. Receptors originate from a human donor who donated a stem cell graft to a child with acute lymphoblastic leukemia.

This clonotype has a handful of counts. The chain joins TRBV11-2 to TRBJ2-7; 12 positions match TRBD1. Germline CDR1 reads SGHAT; CDR2 reads FQNNGV. This CDR3 spans 18 amino acids. The junction had 10 bases not matched to a gene; V was cut back by 0 bases and J by 4 bases. CDR3: CASSLDTPGTGGFYEQYF. DNA of the CDR3: TGTGCCAGCAGCTTAGATACCCCCGGGACAGGGGGCTTTTACGAGCAGTACTTC.

This clonotype was seen only a few times. The J gene is TRBJ2-1, the V gene TRBV5-1; D is uncertain. This CDR3 spans 15 amino acids. V was pared by 1 base and J by 5 bases, with 13 bases between. The germline V gene has CDR1 SGHRS and CDR2 YFSETQ. The CDR3 reads CASSLMFLGDNEQFF. The CDR3 DNA sequence: TGCGCCAGCAGCTTGATGTTTTTAGGAGACAATGAGCAGTTCTTC. The full variable domain, in which reference TRBV5-1 and TRBJ2-1 provide the parts outside the CDR3, is KAGVTQTPRYLIKTRGQQVTLSCSPISGHRSVSWYQQTPGQGLQFLFEYFSETQRNKGNFPGRFSGRQFSNSRSEMNVSTLELGDSALYLCASSLMFLGDNEQFFGPGTRLTVL.

In this sample, this clonotype turned up many times. The chain joins TRBV5-5 to TRBJ1-1; D remains ambiguous. CDR3 length: 15 residues. Trimming cost V 0 bases and J 0 bases, with 9 bases left between them. CDR1 SGHKS and CDR2 YYEKEE come from the germline V gene (reference sequence). CDR3 DNA sequence: TGTGCCAGCAGCTTGGTCCTCGCTCTGAACACTGAAGCTTTCTTT. Its translation is CASSLVLALNTEAFF. Combining the CDR3 with reference TRBV5-5 and TRBJ1-1 gives the whole variable domain DAGVTQSPTHLIKTRGQQVTLRCSPISGHKSVSWYQQVLGQGPQFIFQYYEKEERGRGNFPDRFSARQFPNYSSELNVNALLLGDSALYLCASSLVLALNTEAFFGQGTRLTVV.

This clonotype was found a few times. V and J are TRBV7-9 and TRBJ2-7; D not certain. V lost 8 bases, J lost 0 bases, and 8 bases lay in between. The length of the CDR3 is 12 residues. Germline loops: CDR1 SEHNR, CDR2 FQNEAQ (reference sequence). The CDR3 reads CASGPDSYEQYF. DNA for the CDR3: TGTGCCAGCGGGCCGGACTCCTACGAGCAGTACTTC. The variable domain in full, completed from reference TRBV7-9 and TRBJ2-7, reads DTGVSQNPRHKITKRGQNVTFRCDPISEHNRLYWYRQTLGQGPEFLTYFQNEAQLEKSRLLSDRFSAERPKGSFSTLEIQRTEQGDSAMYLCASGPDSYEQYFGPGTRLTVT.

The V gene is TRBV27, the J gene TRBJ2-7, with D possibly being TRBD1 or TRBD2 (5 bases each). The CDR3 runs 14 residues. The germline gives CDR1 MNHEY, CDR2 SMNVEV (reference sequence). The V gene lost 5 bases and the J gene lost 4 bases, with 15 bases spanning the gap. This CDR3 is CASSRGRRRYEQYF. CDR3 bases: TGTGCCAGCAGTCGGGGACGCCGGCGGTACGAGCAGTACTTC.

This clonotype has a count of ten or more. This chain joins TRBV3-1 and TRBJ2-5, with D maybe TRBD2 (6 bases). Germline assignment: CDR1 LGHDT and CDR2 YNNKEL (reference sequence). With 4 bases removed from V and 1 base from J, the gap between germline ends came to 10 bases. This CDR3 contains 14 residues. The CDR3 DNA sequence: TGTGCCAGCAGCCGGTGGGACTTCCAAGAGACCCAGTACTTC. As protein: CASSRWDFQETQYF.

There are many counts of this clonotype. V gene TRBV29-1 combines with J gene TRBJ1-1; 7 nucleotides line up with TRBD1. Germline V lookup: CDR1 SQVTM, CDR2 ANQGSEA. The V segment lost 6 bases and the J segment 5 bases; nucleotides outside the gene matches: 9. The CDR3 is 13 residues long. CDR3 amino acids: CSVLQGGFTEAFF. The CDR3 nucleotides read TGCAGCGTACTTCAGGGGGGCTTTACTGAAGCTTTCTTT. Full variable domain (outside the CDR3, taken from reference TRBV29-1 and TRBJ1-1): SAVISQKPSRDICQRGTSLTIQCQVDSQVTMMFWYRQQPGQSLTLIATANQGSEATYESGFVIDKFPISRPNLTFSTLTVSNMSPEDSSIYLCSVLQGGFTEAFFGQGTRLTVV.

V gene TRBV4-1 combines with J gene TRBJ1-6, with a possible D match to TRBD1 (5 bases). CDR1 and CDR2 (germline): MGHRA, YSYEKL. The ends were cut back, 4 bases at V and 8 bases at J, with 18 bases in the middle. This CDR3 spans 16 amino acids. As DNA, the CDR3 is TGCGCCAGCAGCCTAACCCTGGGGCGCGGGGATTCACCCCTCCACTTT. Translating it yields CASSLTLGRGDSPLHF.

This clonotype has a count of ten or more. The V and J genes are TRBV5-1 and TRBJ1-3; weak D call: TRBD1 (5 bases). Trimming took 4 bases from V and 0 from J, leaving 11 bases between them. Germline-derived CDR1 and CDR2 are SGHRS and YFSETQ. This CDR3 comprises 15 residues. CDR3 region: CASSAAGDSGNTIYF. For the CDR3, the DNA is TGCGCCAGCAGCGCGGCGGGGGACTCTGGAAACACCATATATTTT.

The CDR3 DNA reads as TGTGCCAGCAGCCCTGGGACAGTTATACAGCCCCAGCATTTT. The encoded protein is CASSPGTVIQPQHF. The chain recombines TRBV12-3 or TRBV12-4 with TRBJ1-5; 7 bases are a match to TRBD1. The ends lost 6 bases at V and 7 bases at J; junction bases unmatched: 9. CDR3 size: 14 residues.

This clonotype has a count of ten or more. V and J are TRBV5-1 and TRBJ2-5; 9 bases fit TRBD1. Germline V gives CDR1 SGHRS, CDR2 YFSETQ. V trimming: 4 bases; J trimming: 5 bases; junction bases outside the gene matches: 6. This CDR3 is built from 14 residues. The CDR3 sequence: CASSGTGTQETQYF. DNA of the CDR3: TGCGCCAGCAGCGGGACAGGGACTCAGGAGACCCAGTACTTC.

This clonotype appeared a few times. The rearrangement links TRBV11-2 to TRBJ2-1; 10 bases match TRBD2. Germline CDR1 is SGHAT and CDR2 is FQNNGV. The V and J ends lost 6 bases and 0 bases, in that order; junction bases with no gene match: 2. The CDR3 is 15 residues long. CDR3 protein: CASRPSGSSYNEQFF. The CDR3 nucleotides read TGTGCCAGCAGGCCTAGCGGGAGCTCCTACAATGAGCAGTTCTTC.

This clonotype was picked up many times. The chain has TRBV10-3 and TRBJ2-5, with D possibly TRBD1 on 6 matching bases. CDR1 is ENHRY and CDR2 is SYGVKD in the germline V gene. The CDR3 contains 13 residues. The ends were cut back, 7 bases at V and 4 bases at J, with 13 bases in the middle. The CDR3 DNA is TGTGCCATCAACCTGGGGGCGGGAGAGACCCAGTACTTC. Protein product: CAINLGAGETQYF.

The genes are TRBV20-1 and TRBJ2-1; 10 bases are a match to TRBD2. Germline CDR1 DFQATT, CDR2 SNEGSKA (reference sequence). The CDR3 extends over 17 amino acids. V lost 3 bases, J lost 8 bases, and 16 bases stayed unmatched. The CDR3 coding sequence is TGCAGTGCTAGGAGGGCTAGCGGGGGCCTTCCCTTCGATGAGCAGTTCTTC. Translating it yields CSARRASGGLPFDEQFF.

This chain links TRBV3-1 with TRBJ2-1; tentative D call: TRBD2 (7 bases). Trimming stripped 2 bases from V and 4 bases from J, with 15 bases between. CDR3 length: 16 amino acids. CDR1 LGHDT and CDR2 YNNKEL come from the germline V gene (reference sequence). CDR3: CASSQLGGGLYNEQFF. CDR3 in DNA: TGTGCCAGCAGCCAACTAGGCGGGGGCCTATACAATGAGCAGTTCTTC.

This clonotype turned up a few times. The chain is built from TRBV6-5 and TRBJ1-6; D is uncertain. The V gene's germline CDR1 is MNHEY and CDR2 SVGAGI. V shed 0 bases and J shed 0 bases, with 6 bases lying between them. The CDR3 is 16 residues long. The CDR3 spells CASSYSGDSYNSPLHF. CDR3 bases: TGTGCCAGCAGTTACTCAGGAGACTCCTATAATTCACCCCTCCACTTT.

The chain recombines TRBV21-1 with TRBJ2-1; the table's D call, TRBD1, has no DNA check behind it. TRBV21-1 is a listed pseudogene. The CDR3 runs 16 residues. The CDR3 here is CASSSRQGRTYNEQFF. The DNA of the CDR3 is TGTGCCAGCAGCTCCCGACAGGGGAGGACCTACAATGAGCAGTTCTTC.

Here the CDR3 DNA reads TGTGCCAGCAGCCCTATCGGCGCAGGGGAGACTGAAGCTTTCTTT. This sequence encodes CASSPIGAGETEAFF. The rearrangement uses TRBV3-1 and TRBJ1-1, with D possibly being TRBD1 (6 bases). The CDR3 runs to 15 residues. CDR1 is LGHDT and CDR2 is YNNKEL in the germline V gene (reference sequence). V shed 4 bases and J shed 5 bases, with 17 bases lying between them.

The J gene is TRBJ2-5, the V gene TRBV29-1, with D hard to call. This CDR3 is built from 13 residues. Trimming stripped 2 bases from V and 3 bases from J, with 10 bases between. The germline V gene encodes CDR1 SQVTM and CDR2 ANQGSEA. CDR3 region: CSVEPDTEETQYF. In nucleotides, the CDR3 is TGCAGCGTTGAACCAGACACGGAAGAGACCCAGTACTTC.

This clonotype was seen more than once but under ten times. This rearrangement joins TRBV6-1 to TRBJ1-5; TRBD1 matches 10 bases. The V and J ends lost 6 bases and 4 bases, in that order; junction bases with no gene match: 9. Germline V gene sequence: CDR1 MNHNS, CDR2 SASEGT. This CDR3 contains 16 residues. The CDR3 sequence is CASSLTGTGVNQPQHF. CDR3 bases: TGTGCCAGCAGCCTTACCGGGACAGGGGTTAATCAGCCCCAGCATTTT.

A few counts support this clonotype. The chain couples TRBV14 to TRBJ1-2; D is possibly TRBD1 (6 bases). Trimming took off 8 bases at V and 8 bases at J, with 21 bases between the two ends. The CDR3 runs to 14 residues. Germline V gene sequence: CDR1 SGHDN, CDR2 FVKESK. The CDR3 protein is CASSRGQLGWGYTF. The DNA for the CDR3 is TGTGCCAGCTCCCGGGGACAACTAGGTTGGGGCTACACCTTC.